These 19 T cell receptor beta chains were sequenced from one sample in a study of STAT3 mutations in large granular lymphocyte leukemia. Study conclusions and caveats: Every T-cell large granular lymphocyte leukemia patient had at least one immunodominant TCR beta clonotype.

Using immunoSEQ multiplex PCR, the repertoire was profiled, and TCRdb retains in-frame clones only, with some absent. The sample holds 15,000 to 20,000 clones, about nine tenths seen once. No antigen has been identified for these receptors. The sequencing input was peripheral blood mononuclear cells. The source of these receptors is a man aged 55 to 69 with T-cell large granular lymphocyte leukemia. Some clones in this sample may be carry-over from other donors' samples.

The gene calls are TRBV5-1 and TRBJ2-3, with a tentative D call TRBD1 (5 bases). The germline V and J ends were trimmed by 1 base and 2 bases, with 8 bases remaining between them. The CDR3 length is 14 residues. In germline, CDR1 is SGHRS, CDR2 YFSETQ. CDR3 protein: CASSLMTATDTQYF. In nucleotides, the CDR3 is TGCGCCAGCAGCTTGATGACAGCCACAGATACGCAGTATTTT.

The rearrangement joins TRBV19 to TRBJ2-7; 10 nucleotides line up with TRBD2. J gave up 9 bases and V 1 base, and 6 bases lay outside the gene matches. CDR1 and CDR2 (germline): LNHDA, SQIVND (reference sequence). The CDR3 is made up of 14 amino acids. Here the CDR3 DNA reads TGTGCCAGTAGTATAGCTAGCGGGAGATTCGGGCAGTACTTC. It codes for CASSIASGRFGQYF.

The chain employs TRBV5-1 and TRBJ2-2; weak D call: TRBD1 (5 bases). Trimming took 4 bases from V and 4 from J, leaving 17 bases between them. The CDR3 runs to 16 residues. Germline V gene data show CDR1 as SGHRS and CDR2 as YFSETQ. This chain's CDR3 is CASSLFDRTPTGELFF. The CDR3 DNA reads TGCGCCAGCAGCCTCTTCGACAGAACACCCACCGGGGAGCTGTTTTTT. Full variable domain (rest looked up from reference TRBV5-1 and TRBJ2-2): KAGVTQTPRYLIKTRGQQVTLSCSPISGHRSVSWYQQTPGQGLQFLFEYFSETQRNKGNFPGRFSGRQFSNSRSEMNVSTLELGDSALYLCASSLFDRTPTGELFFGEGSRLTVL.

The J gene is TRBJ2-3, the V gene TRBV5-4; possible D gene TRBD2, 6 bases. CDR1 SGHNT and CDR2 YYREEE come from the germline V gene (reference sequence). CDR3 length: 16 amino acids. V was shortened by 0 bases and J by 2 bases, with 13 bases between the two germline ends. The CDR3 is CASSLALASSTDTQYF. The CDR3 DNA is TGTGCCAGCAGCTTGGCCCTAGCGTCTTCCACAGATACGCAGTATTTT.

The chain uses TRBV6-5 and TRBJ2-3, with a weak D call TRBD1 (6 bases). CDR1 and CDR2 (germline): MNHEY, SVGAGI. The V end was cut by 4 bases, the J end by 7 bases, with 15 bases between. This CDR3 is built from 14 residues. The DNA of the CDR3 is TGTGCCAGCAGTTCTGCCCGACAGGCCTATACGCAGTATTTT. Translated: CASSSARQAYTQYF.

J is TRBJ2-3 and V is TRBV29-1, with TRBD1 matching 8 bases. The germline V gene encodes CDR1 SQVTM and CDR2 ANQGSEA. The CDR3 consists of 14 residues. V trimming: 5 bases; J trimming: 0 bases; junction bases outside the gene matches: 4. The CDR3 spells CSVRQGASTDTQYF. CDR3 bases: TGCAGCGTTCGCCAGGGGGCGAGCACAGATACGCAGTATTTT.

The chain has TRBV27 and TRBJ2-7, with 8 bases lining up with TRBD1. CDR1 and CDR2 (germline): MNHEY, SMNVEV (reference sequence). CDR3 length equals 16 residues. After removal of 4 bases from V and 2 bases from J, the junction contained 10 bases not matched to a gene. The CDR3 here is CASSYTHRGRPYEQYF. In DNA, the CDR3 is TGTGCCAGCAGTTATACACACAGGGGGAGGCCCTACGAGCAGTACTTC.

The chain couples TRBV19 to TRBJ2-2; possibly TRBD1 or TRBD2 for D (5 bases each). The germline V gene has CDR1 LNHDA and CDR2 SQIVND (reference sequence). The V gene lost 2 bases and the J gene lost 1 base, with 8 bases spanning the gap. This CDR3 is built from 15 residues. The CDR3 reads CASSIPGQNTGELFF. The CDR3 bases are TGTGCCAGTAGTATACCGGGGCAGAACACCGGGGAGCTGTTTTTT.

This rearrangement joins TRBV6-6 to TRBJ1-6, with unresolved D. CDR3 length: 10 residues. Deletions cut 7 bases from V and 8 bases from J, with 3 bases between. Germline assignment: CDR1 MNHNY and CDR2 SVGAGI (reference sequence). The CDR3 bases are TGTGCCAGCAATGATTCACCCCTCCACTTT. Protein sequence: CASNDSPLHF.

The chain employs TRBV7-9 and TRBJ1-3; D unresolved. The CDR3 extends over 15 amino acids. Germline assignment: CDR1 SEHNR and CDR2 FQNEAQ (reference sequence). Trimming took 5 bases from V and 0 from J, leaving 11 bases between them. CDR3 coding DNA: TGTGCCAGCAGCCCTCCAACCTACTCTGGAAACACCATATATTTT. This encodes CASSPPTYSGNTIYF.

The V and J genes are TRBV5-6 and TRBJ1-2; D remains unclear. The CDR3 consists of 12 residues. Germline V gene lookup returns CDR1 SGHDT and CDR2 YYEEEE. Trimming left V 0 bases short and J 6 bases short, with 6 bases between. The CDR3 nucleotides read TGTGCCAGCAGCTTGGTTCCCGATGGCTACACCTTC. Protein: CASSLVPDGYTF.

This rearrangement joins TRBV4-3 to TRBJ1-1, with D maybe TRBD1 (5 bases). CDR1 is LGHNA, CDR2 YSLEER, per germline. The length of the CDR3 is 13 residues. V was cut by 4 bases and J by 3 bases, with 9 bases left in between. CDR3 residues: CASSLGVHTEAFF. CDR3 DNA: TGCGCCAGCAGCCTAGGGGTCCACACTGAAGCTTTCTTT.

This rearrangement joins TRBV6-5 to TRBJ2-3, with D possibly being TRBD2 (6 bases). The CDR3 spans 13 residues. Trimming cost V 7 bases and J 1 base, with 9 bases left between them. Germline V gene lookup returns CDR1 MNHEY and CDR2 SVGAGI. CDR3 sequence reads: CASNPSGTDTQYF. CDR3 DNA: TGTGCCAGCAACCCTAGCGGCACAGATACGCAGTATTTT.

This sequence joins TRBV6-5 and TRBJ2-3; D is unclear. V lost 0 bases, J lost 5 bases, and 12 bases lay in between. Germline lookup yields CDR1 MNHEY and CDR2 SVGAGI. The CDR3 consists of 15 residues. The CDR3 region is CASSYSNDHQDTQYF. The CDR3 DNA follows: TGTGCCAGCAGTTACTCGAATGACCACCAAGATACGCAGTATTTT.

J is TRBJ1-6 and V is TRBV4-3; a weak D match, TRBD1 (6 bases). Germline values: CDR1 LGHNA, CDR2 YSLEER. This CDR3 contains 14 residues. Between the trimmed V and J ends, which lost 1 base and 10 bases, there was a span of 11 bases. CDR3 coding DNA: TGCGCCAGCAGCCAAGTTTTACAGGGCTCACCCCTCCACTTT. It translates to CASSQVLQGSPLHF.

The chain links TRBV5-4 to TRBJ1-2; 9 bases are shared with TRBD1. This CDR3 contains 14 residues. V lost 3 bases, J lost 4 bases, and 4 bases stayed unmatched. Germline CDR1 reads SGHNT; CDR2 reads YYREEE (reference sequence). CDR3 region: CASSWDRVIYGYTF. The DNA for the CDR3 is TGTGCCAGCAGCTGGGACAGGGTGATCTATGGCTACACCTTC.

The chain recombines TRBV30 with TRBJ2-5; TRBD2 agrees at 12 bases. The germline CDR1 and CDR2 sequences are GTSNPN and SVGIG (reference sequence). With V trimmed by 0 bases and J by 5 bases, 7 bases remained unmatched. This CDR3 comprises 16 residues. CDR3 bases: TGTGCCTGGAGTGTACGACTAGCGGGAGATGTTGAGACCCAGTACTTC. Residues: CAWSVRLAGDVETQYF.

This sequence joins TRBV18 and TRBJ2-5; D call uncertain. Trimming pared 2 bases from V and 1 base from J, leaving 11 bases between. CDR3 length equals 15 residues. Germline CDR1 and CDR2: KGHSH and LQKENI. DNA for the CDR3: TGTGCCAGCTCACCAACTTCCGACGGCCAAGAGACCCAGTACTTC. Its protein is CASSPTSDGQETQYF.

This clone was recorded only once. The V call is TRBV5-4, the J call TRBJ1-2; D call uncertain. Deletions cut 4 bases from V and 2 bases from J, with 9 bases between. The germline CDR1 and CDR2 sequences are SGHNT and YYREEE (reference sequence). The CDR3 length is 13 residues. CDR3 sequence: CASSPDGNYGYTF. In nucleotides, the CDR3 is TGTGCCAGCAGCCCGGACGGAAACTATGGCTACACCTTC.